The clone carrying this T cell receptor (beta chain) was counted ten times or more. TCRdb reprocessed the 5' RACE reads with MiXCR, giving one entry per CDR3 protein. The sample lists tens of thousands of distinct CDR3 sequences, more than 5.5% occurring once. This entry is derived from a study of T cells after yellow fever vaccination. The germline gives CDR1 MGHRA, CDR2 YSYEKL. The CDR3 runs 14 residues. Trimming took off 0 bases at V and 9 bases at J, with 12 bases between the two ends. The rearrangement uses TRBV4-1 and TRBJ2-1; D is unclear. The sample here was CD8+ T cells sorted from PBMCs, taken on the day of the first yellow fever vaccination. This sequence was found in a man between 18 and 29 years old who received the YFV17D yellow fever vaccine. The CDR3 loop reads CASSQEDGWSEQFF. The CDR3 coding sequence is TGCGCCAGCAGCCAAGAGGACGGGTGGAGTGAGCAGTTCTTC.